Below are 32 T cell receptor beta chains sequenced from a single sample in a study of T cells expressing NK-cell markers. TCRdb re-called the 5' RACE reads; every CDR3 protein appears as one record, without DNA. Reported are 120,000 to 150,000 distinct CDR3 sequences; the ten largest clones contain more than 10%. The sequencing input was blood T cells: a sorted CD56 or NKG2C T cell subset, CD4+ or CD8+ T cells, or bulk PBMC T cells (not recorded which). All receptors derive from a man between 18 and 35 years old in good health.

CDR3: CASSPRVQGIKNIQYF. The rearrangement joins TRBV21-1 to TRBJ2-4; TCRdb names TRBD1, which stays unverified in the absence of DNA. TRBV21-1 is recorded as a pseudogene. CDR3 size: 16 residues.

The chain uses TRBV6-2 or TRBV6-3 and TRBJ1-1; TCRdb's assignment of TRBD1 cannot be checked, as there is no DNA. The length of the CDR3 is 15 residues. CDR1 is MNHEY and CDR2 is SVGEGT in the germline V gene. The CDR3 spells CASRSTGARDTEAFF.

The chain has TRBV28 and TRBJ2-2; the D gene TCRdb calls, TRBD1, cannot be checked with no DNA. CDR1 MDHEN and CDR2 SYDVKM come from the germline V gene. The CDR3 has 16 amino acids. This CDR3 is CASSTVRDIYTGELFF.

The gene calls are TRBV30 and TRBJ1-2. CDR3 length: 14 residues. CDR1 is GTSNPN and CDR2 is SVGIG in the germline V gene (reference sequence). The CDR3 sequence is CAWSFEQVNYGYTF. The entire variable domain, with the rest obtained from reference TRBV30 and TRBJ1-2, is as follows: SQTIHQWPATLVQPVGSPLSLECTVEGTSNPNLYWYRQAAGRGLQLLFYSVGIGQISSEVPQNLSASRPQDRQFILSSKKLLLSDSGFYLCAWSFEQVNYGYTFGSGTRLTVV.

The genes are TRBV20-1 and TRBJ1-3; the D call of TRBD1 rests on TCRdb alone, since no DNA is present to check it. Germline CDR1 reads DFQATT; CDR2 reads SNEGSKA (reference sequence). CDR3 size: 15 residues. CDR3 sequence: CSANPQGASGNTIYF.

The V and J genes are TRBV2 and TRBJ2-1. The CDR3 loop spans 11 amino acids. The germline V gene encodes CDR1 SNHLY and CDR2 FYNNEI. CDR3 region: CASAAGAEQFF.

This sequence joins TRBV11-3 and TRBJ2-2; TCRdb proposes TRBD1, but this gene call is untestable without DNA. This CDR3 is built from 12 residues. CDR1 and CDR2 from the germline V gene are SGHNT and YENEEA. CDR3 loop: CASRSRVGELFF.

The rearrangement joins TRBV6-6 to TRBJ1-6. Germline V gene data show CDR1 as MNHNY and CDR2 as SVGAGI (reference sequence). The CDR3 has 11 amino acids. The CDR3 reads CASSYSLSLHF.

The rearrangement links TRBV7-8 to TRBJ1-4. The CDR3 spans 16 residues. Germline CDR1 SGHVS, CDR2 FQNEAQ. The CDR3 reads CASSFSGGSTNEKLFF.

J is TRBJ2-5 and V is TRBV12-3 or TRBV12-4; TCRdb gives TRBD2 as the D gene, but with no DNA this cannot be confirmed. The CDR3 has 16 amino acids. The chain's CDR3 is CASSPLPGRAQETQYF.

The chain carries TRBV20-1 and TRBJ2-2; TCRdb's D gene call, TRBD1, goes unchecked for lack of DNA. This CDR3 spans 15 amino acids. From germline, CDR1 is DFQATT and CDR2 SNEGSKA (reference sequence). CDR3 region: CSAPNSGQDTGELFF.

The chain is built from TRBV3-1 and TRBJ2-1; TCRdb's D call, TRBD2, is unchecked because there is no DNA. The CDR3 is made up of 18 amino acids. Germline lookup yields CDR1 LGHDT and CDR2 YNNKEL (reference sequence). CDR3: CASSHVDRTSGSPNEQFF.

The chain uses TRBV5-8 and TRBJ1-5. Per the germline V gene, CDR1 is SGHTS and CDR2 is YDEGEE. The CDR3 runs 14 residues. The CDR3 protein is CASSLGRINQPQHF.

This chain links TRBV7-9 with TRBJ2-4; the TCRdb call, TRBD2, lacks DNA for checking. Germline V gives CDR1 SEHNR, CDR2 FQNEAQ (reference sequence). This CDR3 is 14 amino acids long. The CDR3 sequence is CASSSPLTENIQYF.

The V and J genes are TRBV19 and TRBJ2-1; TCRdb gives TRBD1 as the D gene, but with no DNA this cannot be confirmed. Looked up from germline, CDR1 is LNHDA and CDR2 is SQIVND (reference sequence). The CDR3 is made up of 12 amino acids. The CDR3 spells CASSTPQNEQFF.

This sequence joins TRBV5-1 and TRBJ2-2. Germline V gives CDR1 SGHRS, CDR2 YFSETQ. CDR3 length: 16 amino acids. This CDR3 is CASSLATVYIAGELFF.

The chain joins TRBV24-1 to TRBJ2-1; the TRBD1 assignment by TCRdb is unverifiable without DNA. The length of the CDR3 is 14 residues. Germline-derived CDR1 and CDR2 are KGHDR and SFDVKD. This CDR3 is CATSDPGALDEQFF.

V gene TRBV7-9 combines with J gene TRBJ2-1; the D call of TRBD1 rests on TCRdb alone, since no DNA is present to check it. Per germline, CDR1 SEHNR and CDR2 FQNEAQ (reference sequence). The CDR3 covers 15 residues. CDR3 loop: CASSIGTESWDEQFF. Full variable domain (rest looked up from reference TRBV7-9 and TRBJ2-1): DTGVSQNPRHKITKRGQNVTFRCDPISEHNRLYWYRQTLGQGPEFLTYFQNEAQLEKSRLLSDRFSAERPKGSFSTLEIQRTEQGDSAMYLCASSIGTESWDEQFFGPGTRLTVL.

The chain is built from TRBV12-3 or TRBV12-4 and TRBJ2-1; lacking DNA, the TRBD1 call made by TCRdb goes unchecked. The CDR3 runs to 15 residues. The CDR3 loop is CASTVGGGTYNEQFF.

V and J are TRBV5-4 and TRBJ2-7; TCRdb names TRBD1, which stays unverified in the absence of DNA. The CDR3 loop spans 13 amino acids. CDR1 SGHNT and CDR2 YYREEE come from the germline V gene (reference sequence). Here the CDR3 reads CASSFRGLLEQYF.

The chain carries TRBV5-6 and TRBJ1-1; the TCRdb call, TRBD1, lacks DNA for checking. The V gene's germline CDR1 is SGHDT and CDR2 YYEEEE. The CDR3 contains 14 residues. CDR3 in amino acids: CASSEQGMNTEAFF.

The chain joins TRBV7-9 to TRBJ2-7; without DNA, the TCRdb call of TRBD1 cannot be checked. The germline V gene encodes CDR1 SEHNR and CDR2 FQNEAQ (reference sequence). The CDR3 is 16 residues long. This CDR3 is CASSARQGAGLHEQYF.

The V and J genes are TRBV4-1 and TRBJ2-1; TCRdb outputs TRBD1, but without DNA this stays unchecked. The CDR3 covers 16 residues. Germline V gene data show CDR1 as MGHRA and CDR2 as YSYEKL. CDR3 in amino acids: CASSPTLSHAGDEQFF.

The rearrangement uses TRBV6-1 and TRBJ2-1. There are 12 residues in the CDR3. Germline CDR1 reads MNHNS; CDR2 reads SASEGT. This CDR3 reads CASSEYHNEQFF.

This chain joins TRBV2 and TRBJ1-1; TCRdb names TRBD1, which stays unverified in the absence of DNA. Germline assignment: CDR1 SNHLY and CDR2 FYNNEI. The CDR3 spans 16 residues. CDR3 residues: CASSEEEGGRNTEAFF.

V is TRBV29-1 and J is TRBJ2-2; no DNA is available, so the TRBD1 call from TCRdb remains unchecked. This CDR3 comprises 15 residues. The germline V gene encodes CDR1 SQVTM and CDR2 ANQGSEA. The chain's CDR3 is CSVEDRAGVTGELFF.

The chain has TRBV6-2 or TRBV6-3 and TRBJ2-6; TCRdb's D call of TRBD1 is untestable without DNA. This CDR3 comprises 16 residues. CDR1 and CDR2 from the germline V gene are MNHEY and SVGEGT. The CDR3 reads CASTQKGGSGANVLTF.

The V call is TRBV7-9, the J call TRBJ2-7. There are 12 residues in the CDR3. Per the germline V gene, CDR1 is SEHNR and CDR2 is FQNEAQ (reference sequence). The CDR3 spells CASSLGRTEQYF.

The V call is TRBV24-1, the J call TRBJ2-1; TCRdb reports TRBD1, a call that lacks DNA to check it against. The CDR3 has 17 residues. CDR1 is KGHDR and CDR2 is SFDVKD in the germline V gene. The CDR3 here is CATSDLEGTSSNNEQFF.

The chain joins TRBV6-5 to TRBJ2-5. CDR3 length: 14 residues. Germline values: CDR1 MNHEY, CDR2 SVGAGI. This CDR3 is CASSYSEPRETQYF.

The chain recombines TRBV12-3 or TRBV12-4 with TRBJ2-1; the D gene TCRdb calls, TRBD1, cannot be checked with no DNA. The CDR3 is 16 residues long. This chain's CDR3 is CASSNPSRDRVYEQFF.

The chain joins TRBV20-1 to TRBJ1-1; TCRdb's assignment of TRBD1 cannot be checked, as there is no DNA. The CDR3 has 15 amino acids. Germline loops: CDR1 DFQATT, CDR2 SNEGSKA (reference sequence). Here the CDR3 reads CSARAQGGTNTEAFF.